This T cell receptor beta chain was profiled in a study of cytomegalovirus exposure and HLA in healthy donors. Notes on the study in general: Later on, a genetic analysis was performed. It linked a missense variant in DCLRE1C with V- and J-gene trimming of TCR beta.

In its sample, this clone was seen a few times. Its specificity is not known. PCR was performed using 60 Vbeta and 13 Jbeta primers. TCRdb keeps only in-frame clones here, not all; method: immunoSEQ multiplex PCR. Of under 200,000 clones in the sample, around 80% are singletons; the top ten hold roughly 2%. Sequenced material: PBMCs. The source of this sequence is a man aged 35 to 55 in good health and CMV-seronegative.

CDR3 protein: CARGLSGANVLTF. CDR3 DNA sequence: TGTGCCCGGGGACTCTCTGGGGCCAACGTCCTGACTTTC. The chain employs TRBV25-1 and TRBJ2-6, with TRBD2 as a possible D gene (6 bases). The V and J ends lost 11 bases and 0 bases respectively, with 8 bases between them. Germline CDR1 and CDR2: MGHDK and SYGVNS. The CDR3 spans 13 residues.